The 21 T cell receptor beta chains presented below share a single source sample, sequenced in a study of response to subunit inactivated influenza vaccine. In TCRdb, the RT-PCR reads were re-called with MiXCR into one record per CDR3 protein. The sample shows 530,000 or so distinct CDR3 sequences, about 25% of them seen only once. Specimen: CD4+ T cells sorted from PBMCs, collected 5 days after vaccination. Receptor source: a man aged 50-60 years who received an inactivated influenza vaccine.

This clonotype has just a few counts. The chain recombines TRBV20-1 with TRBJ1-4; a possible D gene is TRBD1 (6 bases). The CDR3 sequence is 15 residues long. V lost 6 bases and J lost 2, with 16 bases in between. Germline CDR1 and CDR2: DFQATT and SNEGSKA (reference sequence). In nucleotides, the CDR3 is TGCAGTGCGACCCGTGGGGGCGCGACTAATGAAAAACTGTTTTTT. Amino acids: CSATRGGATNEKLFF.

This chain joins TRBV7-8 and TRBJ2-1; 13 bases match TRBD2. The CDR3 loop spans 15 amino acids. The V gene end was trimmed by 5 bases and the J gene end by 11 bases; junction bases not matched to a gene: 9. Per the germline V gene, CDR1 is SGHVS and CDR2 is FQNEAQ. The DNA for the CDR3 is TGTGCCAGCAGCCTAGGACTAGCGGGAGTTAATCAGCAGTTCTTC. Translation: CASSLGLAGVNQQFF. The whole variable domain, remainder taken from reference TRBV7-8 and TRBJ2-1, is GAGVSQSPRYKVAKRGQDVALRCDPISGHVSLFWYQQALGQGPEFLTYFQNEAQLDKSGLPSDRFFAERPEGSVSTLKIQRTQQEDSAVYLCASSLGLAGVNQQFFGPGTRLTVL.

The rearrangement uses TRBV7-2 and TRBJ2-7; TRBD2 matches at 12 bases. The germline V gene has CDR1 SGHTA and CDR2 FQGNSA. Trimming cost V 5 bases and J 0 bases; bases outside gene matches: 5. The CDR3 sequence is 16 residues long. Here the CDR3 reads CASSRRGLAGSYEQYF. In DNA, the CDR3 is TGTGCCAGCAGCCGGCGGGGACTAGCGGGCTCCTACGAGCAGTACTTC.

This rearrangement joins TRBV7-2 to TRBJ1-3; possibly TRBD1 for D (5 bases). The CDR3 has 15 residues. The V gene lost 1 base and the J gene lost 2 bases, with 9 bases spanning the gap. Germline V gives CDR1 SGHTA, CDR2 FQGNSA. CDR3 DNA: TGTGCCAGCAGCTTAGTGGGCAGGGCTGGAAACACCATATATTTT. Translated: CASSLVGRAGNTIYF.

J is TRBJ2-3 and V is TRBV24-1; 10 bases are shared with TRBD2. The junction had 9 bases not matched to a gene; V was cut back by 5 bases and J by 2 bases. Germline V gene lookup returns CDR1 KGHDR and CDR2 SFDVKD. The CDR3 spans 17 residues. CDR3 loop: CATSAPPGLAATDTQYF. For the CDR3, the DNA is TGTGCCACCAGTGCCCCCCCCGGACTAGCGGCCACAGATACGCAGTATTTT.

This clonotype was observed a single time. The chain couples TRBV5-1 to TRBJ2-5; D possibly uses TRBD1 or TRBD2 (5 bases each). Germline CDR1 is SGHRS and CDR2 is YFSETQ. V lost 2 bases and J 1 base, leaving 9 bases between the germline ends. The CDR3 is made up of 14 amino acids. CDR3 sequence (DNA): TGCGCCAGCAGCTTCCGGGACCTCCAAGAGACCCAGTACTTC. It codes for CASSFRDLQETQYF.

The table lists this clonotype with many counts. The chain combines TRBV6-5 with TRBJ2-2; 7 bases fit TRBD2. The ends lost 4 bases at V and 0 bases at J; junction bases unmatched: 5. This CDR3 region has 16 residues. The germline CDR1 and CDR2 sequences are MNHEY and SVGAGI. CDR3 bases: TGTGCCAGCAGTTTCCGGGGACTACCGAACACCGGGGAGCTGTTTTTT. This gives the protein CASSFRGLPNTGELFF.

This clonotype showed up just a few times. The chain uses TRBV7-2 and TRBJ1-1; 8 bases line up with TRBD1. This CDR3 is 15 amino acids long. After removal of 1 base from V and 1 base from J, the junction contained 2 bases not matched to a gene. Germline-derived CDR1 and CDR2 are SGHTA and FQGNSA. The CDR3 DNA reads as TGTGCCAGCAGCTTAGTAGGACAGGGGAACACTGAAGCTTTCTTT. Protein sequence: CASSLVGQGNTEAFF.

Only a few counts were recorded for this clonotype. CDR3 coding DNA: TGCAGTGCAGGACTTCGCGAGACCCAGTACTTC. Translated: CSAGLRETQYF. The chain uses TRBV20-1 and TRBJ2-5, with D possibly TRBD2 on 5 matching bases. Germline loops: CDR1 DFQATT, CDR2 SNEGSKA (reference sequence). Trimming shortened V by 6 bases and J by 5 bases, and 10 bases separated the two germline ends. The CDR3 contains 11 residues.

The chain couples TRBV7-9 to TRBJ1-2, with 9 bases that match TRBD1. This CDR3 region has 15 residues. Unmatched junction bases numbered 12, after V lost 6 bases and J lost 7 bases. Germline lookup yields CDR1 SEHNR and CDR2 FQNEAQ (reference sequence). In DNA form, the CDR3 reads TGTGCCAGCAGTCGATCCGGGACAGGGTCCCTTGGCTACACCTTC. The encoded protein is CASSRSGTGSLGYTF.

This clonotype has only a few counts. The gene calls are TRBV24-1 and TRBJ1-5; D gene uncertain. Germline V lookup: CDR1 KGHDR, CDR2 SFDVKD. Between the trimmed V and J ends, which lost 5 bases and 5 bases, there was a span of 12 bases. The CDR3 loop spans 14 amino acids. The CDR3: CATSGPAPYQPQHF. The CDR3, as DNA: TGTGCCACCAGTGGACCAGCACCATATCAGCCCCAGCATTTT.

This clonotype was seen a few times. The chain uses TRBV15 and TRBJ2-1, with D unresolved. V dropped 2 bases and J dropped 0 bases, with 5 bases sitting between them. The germline CDR1 and CDR2 sequences are LNHNV and YYDKDF (reference sequence). The CDR3 sequence is 14 residues long. CDR3 sequence (DNA): TGTGCCACCAGCAGATCTAGCTCCTACAATGAGCAGTTCTTC. Translation: CATSRSSSYNEQFF. Using reference TRBV15 and TRBJ2-1 for the parts outside the CDR3, the full variable domain is DAMVIQNPRYQVTQFGKPVTLSCSQTLNHNVMYWYQQKSSQAPKLLFHYYDKDFNNEADTPDNFQSRRPNTSFCFLDIRSPGLGDTAMYLCATSRSSSYNEQFFGPGTRLTVL.

There are a few counts of this clonotype. The rearrangement joins TRBV6-2 or TRBV6-3 to TRBJ1-5; D possibly corresponds to TRBD1 (5 bases). Per germline, CDR1 MNHEY and CDR2 SVGEGT. Trimming shortened V by 3 bases and J by 9 bases, and 18 bases separated the two germline ends. The CDR3 is made up of 15 amino acids. CDR3 loop: CASSYTNWDFGPQHF. The CDR3, as DNA: TGTGCCAGCAGTTATACTAACTGGGACTTCGGGCCCCAGCATTTT.

V gene TRBV7-8 combines with J gene TRBJ2-1; 10 nucleotides line up with TRBD2. The CDR3 covers 19 residues. J was trimmed by 4 bases and V by 4 bases; bases with no gene match: 16. Germline V gene lookup returns CDR1 SGHVS and CDR2 FQNEAQ. CDR3 in amino acids: CASSSTKGAGGPRYNEQFF. Written as DNA, the CDR3 is TGTGCCAGCAGCTCGACAAAGGGAGCGGGAGGGCCCAGGTACAATGAGCAGTTCTTC.

This chain uses TRBV28 with TRBJ1-1; unclear D gene. Germline assignment: CDR1 MDHEN and CDR2 SYDVKM. The V gene lost 2 bases and the J gene lost 8 bases, with 12 bases spanning the gap. CDR3 length equals 13 residues. The CDR3 is CASSLVGPGEAFF. Written as DNA, the CDR3 is TGTGCCAGCAGTTTAGTAGGTCCTGGGGAAGCTTTCTTT.

In this sample, this clonotype turned up a few times. The genes are TRBV12-3 or TRBV12-4 and TRBJ2-1; D call uncertain. Trimming removed 3 bases from V and 7 bases from J, with 10 bases in between. CDR3 length: 13 amino acids. CDR3 DNA: TGTGCCAGCAGTTTTGACTCACAAAATGAGCAGTTCTTC. Translating gives CASSFDSQNEQFF.

V and J are TRBV29-1 and TRBJ2-7; 8 nucleotides match TRBD1. The CDR3 covers 14 residues. V shed 5 bases and J 0 bases; nucleotides not matched to a gene: 6. In germline, CDR1 is SQVTM, CDR2 ANQGSEA. Here the CDR3 reads CSVRDRQPSYEQYF. The CDR3 coding sequence is TGCAGCGTTCGGGACAGGCAACCCTCCTACGAGCAGTACTTC.

The J gene is TRBJ1-4, the V gene TRBV6-1; D gene ambiguous. The V gene lost 5 bases and the J gene lost 0 bases, with 4 bases spanning the gap. Germline CDR1 and CDR2: MNHNS and SASEGT. This CDR3 has 13 amino acids. CDR3 loop: CASSRTTNEKLFF. The DNA of the CDR3 is TGTGCCAGCAGTAGGACAACTAATGAAAAACTGTTTTTT.

In this sample, this clonotype turned up a few times. The chain recombines TRBV5-5 with TRBJ2-7; D is possibly TRBD2 (5 bases). The CDR3 extends over 15 amino acids. Germline assignment: CDR1 SGHKS and CDR2 YYEKEE (reference sequence). V gave up 0 bases and J gave up 4 bases, with 14 bases separating them. CDR3 nucleotides: TGTGCCAGCAGCTTGGGTACGGGGAAGCAATACGAGCAGTACTTC. Its protein is CASSLGTGKQYEQYF.

This clonotype came up once. The rearrangement uses TRBV4-3 and TRBJ2-5, with D possibly matching TRBD1 (6 bases). The CDR3 is 14 amino acids. V was clipped by 0 bases and J by 5 bases, with 10 bases between them. The germline CDR1 and CDR2 sequences are LGHNA and YSLEER. For the CDR3, the DNA is TGCGCCAGCAGCCAAGATCCGGACAGCGAGACCCAGTACTTC. The encoded protein is CASSQDPDSETQYF.

This clonotype was seen only once. The V call is TRBV7-2, the J call TRBJ2-3; no reliable D call. CDR1 and CDR2 (germline): SGHTA, FQGNSA. The germline V and J ends were trimmed by 7 bases and 7 bases, with 12 bases remaining between them. The CDR3 runs to 12 residues. CDR3 protein: CASTSDRYTQYF. The CDR3 DNA reads as TGTGCCAGCACCTCGGACCGATATACGCAGTATTTT.